The clone carrying this TCR beta chain was counted many times. This sample is part of a study of T-cell reconstitution after alpha-beta-depleted transplantation in children. Trimming removed 3 bases from V and 4 bases from J, with 11 bases in between. The CDR3 is made up of 14 amino acids. During its preparation, the TCRbeta library received unique molecular identifiers. Each CDR3 protein is one row after TCRdb ran MiXCR on the PCR reads. Of about 180,000 distinct CDR3 sequences in the sample, over 8.5% were seen once. The rearrangement links TRBV12-3 or TRBV12-4 to TRBJ2-3; the D is unclear. The sequence was collected from a boy younger than 10 with acute myeloid leukemia, due to receive a stem cell transplant. The sample in question was PBMCs, obtained before TCRalphabeta/CD19-depleted stem cell transplant. This CDR3 reads CASSLTGLPDTQYF. The CDR3 nucleotides read TGTGCCAGCAGTTTGACCGGCTTGCCAGATACGCAGTATTTT.